This T cell receptor beta chain was documented in a study of CD8 T cells in Susac syndrome. This CDR3 is built from 13 residues. The junction had 3 bases not matched to a gene; V was cut back by 3 bases and J by 2 bases. The germline V gene has CDR1 DFQATT and CDR2 SNEGSKA (reference sequence). RNA totalling roughly 0.45 to 1 ug underwent reverse transcription with random hexamers. MiXCR, run by TCRdb on the immunoSEQ multiplex PCR reads, gives a single entry per CDR3 protein. The repertoire holds 170,000 or so distinct CDR3 sequences, with approximately 96% as singletons. This TCR was sampled from a human donor with multiple sclerosis. The sequenced sample consisted of CD8+ T cells from PBMCs. The V call is TRBV20-1, the J call TRBJ1-2; 7 bases agree with TRBD1. The CDR3 protein is CSASGTANYGYTF. In nucleotides, the CDR3 is TGCAGTGCTAGCGGGACAGCAAACTATGGCTACACCTTC.